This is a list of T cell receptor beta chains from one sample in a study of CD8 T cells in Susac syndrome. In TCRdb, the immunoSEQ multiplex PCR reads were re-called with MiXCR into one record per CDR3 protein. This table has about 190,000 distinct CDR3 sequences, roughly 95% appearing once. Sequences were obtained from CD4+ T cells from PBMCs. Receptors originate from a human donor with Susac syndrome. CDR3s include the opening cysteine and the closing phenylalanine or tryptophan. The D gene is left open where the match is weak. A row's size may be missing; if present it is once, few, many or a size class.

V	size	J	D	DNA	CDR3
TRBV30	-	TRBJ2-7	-	TGTGCCTGGAGGGGGGTCCTAACCTCTACGGAGCAGTACTTC	CAWRGVLTSTEQYF
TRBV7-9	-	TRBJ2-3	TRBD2	TGTGCCAGCAGCTTAGAAGGTCGCCTGACGGGGGGAACAGATACGCAGTATTTT	CASSLEGRLTGGTDTQYF
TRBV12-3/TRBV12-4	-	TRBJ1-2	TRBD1	TGTGCCAGCAGGCCGGGACAGGGTCCCTATGGCTACACCTTC	CASRPGQGPYGYTF
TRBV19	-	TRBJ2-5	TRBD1	TGTGCCAGTAAACCGGGACAGGGGAAGGAGACCCAGTACTTC	CASKPGQGKETQYF
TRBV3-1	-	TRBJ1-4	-	TGTGCCAGCAGCCACTGGGAAACTAATGAAAAACTGTTTTTT	CASSHWETNEKLFF
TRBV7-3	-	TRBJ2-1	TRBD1	TGTGCCAGCAGCTGGGACAGCTCCTACAATGAGCAGTTCTTC	CASSWDSSYNEQFF
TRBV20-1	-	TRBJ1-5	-	TGCAGTGCCAGAGAGGGCCCCCAGGCCCAGCATTTT	CSAREGPQAQHF
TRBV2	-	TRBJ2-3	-	TGTGCCAGCACCCTGAGAGATACGCAGTATTTT	CASTLRDTQYF
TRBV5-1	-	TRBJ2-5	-	TGCGCCAGCAGCGATATTCGGGGGGAGACCCAGTACTTC	CASSDIRGETQYF
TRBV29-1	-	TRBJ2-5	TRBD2	TGCAGCGTTCGATTAAGGGTCCGGCGGGGGGACTGGGAGACCCAGTACTTC	CSVRLRVRRGDWETQYF
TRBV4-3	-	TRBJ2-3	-	TGCGCCAGCAGGTTTTCTAGCGTGGGCACAGATACGCAGTATTTT	CASRFSSVGTDTQYF
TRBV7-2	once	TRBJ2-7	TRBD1	TGTGCCAGCAGCTTACGGACAGGCGCCATTAGCTCCTACGAGCAGTACTTC	CASSLRTGAISSYEQYF
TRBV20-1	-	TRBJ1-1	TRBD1	TGCAGTGCTTCACAGGGGTGGACTGAAGCTTTCTTT	CSASQGWTEAFF
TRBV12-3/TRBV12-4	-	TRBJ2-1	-	TGTGCCAGCAGGCCCGGAGTTGGCAATGAGCAGTTCTTC	CASRPGVGNEQFF
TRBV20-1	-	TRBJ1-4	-	TGCAGTGCTAGCGGAGGGGTAAAGGGGAACGAAAAACTGTTTTTT	CSASGGVKGNEKLFF
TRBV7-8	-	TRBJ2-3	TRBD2	TGTGCCAGCAGCTCTTCGACTAGCGGGGTGGATACGCAGTATTTT	CASSSSTSGVDTQYF
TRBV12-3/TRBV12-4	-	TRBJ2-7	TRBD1	TGTGCCAGCGTCCGGGACAGGGGCCACGAGCAGTACTTC	CASVRDRGHEQYF
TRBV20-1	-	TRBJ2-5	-	TGCAGTGCTAGAACGCAGACAGGAGAAAACCAAGAGACCCAGTACTTC	CSARTQTGENQETQYF
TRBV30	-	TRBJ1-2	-	TGTGCCTGGTCCTCCCGGGGATCCACCTTC	CAWSSRGSTF
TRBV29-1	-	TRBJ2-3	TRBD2	TGCAGCGTTCACGGCTCCCGGGGTAGCGGGGGCACAGATACGCAGTATTTT	CSVHGSRGSGGTDTQYF
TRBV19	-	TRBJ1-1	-	TGTGCCACTAGATCTGGGGGGAGCACTGAAGCTTTCTTT	CATRSGGSTEAFF
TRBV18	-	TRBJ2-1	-	TGTGCCAGCTCACCACGCCAGGGGGGAACAAATGAGCAGTTCTTC	CASSPRQGGTNEQFF
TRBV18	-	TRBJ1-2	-	TGTGCCAGCTCACCGCGAGGGGATGGCTACACCTTC	CASSPRGDGYTF
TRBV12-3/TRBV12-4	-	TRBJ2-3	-	TGTGCCAGCAGTCCGAGAGACAGAGCTAGGAAGACGCAGTATTTT	CASSPRDRARKTQYF
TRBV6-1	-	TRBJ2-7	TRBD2	TGTGCCAGCAGCCCCCTCGGCGGGACTATCGGCTACGAGCAGTACTTC	CASSPLGGTIGYEQYF
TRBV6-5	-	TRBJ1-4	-	TGTGCCAGCAGCCTCATCTCCAGGCCCGGTGAAAAACTGTTTTTT	CASSLISRPGEKLFF
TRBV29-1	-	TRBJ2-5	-	TGCAGCGCCCGTTGGGAGACCCAGTACTTC	CSARWETQYF
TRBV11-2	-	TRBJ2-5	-	TGTGCCAGCAGCTTTTGGACCCACCAAGAGACCCAGTACTTC	CASSFWTHQETQYF
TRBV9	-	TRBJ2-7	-	TGTGCCAGCAGCTCCTCCACAACCAATCTGGGGGCCGGCGAGCAGTACTTC	CASSSSTTNLGAGEQYF
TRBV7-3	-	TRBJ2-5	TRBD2	TGTGCCAGCAGCTTTGGCGGGGGGGCCAGTGGGACCCAGTACTTC	CASSFGGGASGTQYF